In this sample, the clone carrying this T cell receptor beta chain turned up many times. Its antigen remains unidentified. TCR beta CDR3 regions were amplified from RNA. HTBI primers were the set used in a first-round RT-PCR of the TCR CDR3. TCRdb passed the multiplex PCR reads through MiXCR, listing each CDR3 protein once. The sample has 600,000 to 700,000 distinct CDR3 sequences, about 14% seen once. Ophthalmopathy cases met thresholds of Clinical Activity Score at least 3, NOSPECS grade at least 4 and duration under 3 months. These data belong to a study of T cells in Graves' hyperthyroidism and ophthalmopathy. Study results and limitations: Blood also showed most of the thyroid clonotypes that were expanded above 0.001.

V lost 5 bases to trimming and J lost 0 bases, with 14 bases between them. The CDR3 contains 15 residues. CDR1 is SGHTA and CDR2 is FQGNSA in the germline V gene. This clonotype was obtained from a woman aged 40 to 55 with Graves' ophthalmopathy. Sequenced: blood. The chain combines TRBV7-2 with TRBJ2-7, with D perhaps matching TRBD2 (5 bases). The CDR3 nucleotides are TGTGCCAGCAGCAAAGAGGACTGGAGCTCCTACGAGCAGTACTTC. It translates to CASSKEDWSSYEQYF. Combining the CDR3 with reference TRBV7-2 and TRBJ2-7 gives the whole variable domain GAGVSQSPSNKVTEKGKDVELRCDPISGHTALYWYRQSLGQGLEFLIYFQGNSAPDKSGLPSDRFSAERTGGSVSTLTIQRTQQEDSAVYLCASSKEDWSSYEQYFGPGTRLTVT.